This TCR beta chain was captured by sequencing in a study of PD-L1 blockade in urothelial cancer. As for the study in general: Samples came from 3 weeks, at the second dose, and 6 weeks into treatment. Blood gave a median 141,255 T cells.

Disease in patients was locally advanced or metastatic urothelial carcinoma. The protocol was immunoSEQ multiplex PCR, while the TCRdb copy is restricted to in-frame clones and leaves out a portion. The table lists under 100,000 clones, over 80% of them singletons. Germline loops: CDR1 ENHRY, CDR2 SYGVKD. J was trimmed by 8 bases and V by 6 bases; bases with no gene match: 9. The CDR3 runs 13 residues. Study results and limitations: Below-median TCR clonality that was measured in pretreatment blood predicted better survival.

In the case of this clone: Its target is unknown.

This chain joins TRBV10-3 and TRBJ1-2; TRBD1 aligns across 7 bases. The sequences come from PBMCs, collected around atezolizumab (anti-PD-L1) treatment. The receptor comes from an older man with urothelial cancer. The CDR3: CAIRSDREEGYTF. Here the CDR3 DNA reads TGTGCCATCAGGTCCGACAGGGAGGAGGGCTACACCTTC.